This T cell receptor beta chain was found in a study of blood T cells in healthy people across ages. V gave up 3 bases and J gave up 5 bases; unmatched junction bases: 4. Germline V gene lookup returns CDR1 MGHRA and CDR2 YSYEKL. The CDR3 is 14 amino acids. A J-beta primer mix and a sample-barcoded 5' primer were used in a second PCR of roughly 6 to 11 cycles. TCRdb fed the 5' RACE reads into MiXCR, producing one record per CDR3 protein. The table shows about a million distinct CDR3 sequences, with roughly half occurring only once. The V call is TRBV4-1, the J call TRBJ2-3, with 8 bases matching TRBD2. The source of this sequence is a woman in her sixties in good health. Material for sequencing was blood. CDR3 DNA sequence: TGCGCCAGCAGCCAGCAGCGGGAGAGAGATACGCAGTATTTT. It codes for CASSQQRERDTQYF.